The next 21 T cell receptor beta chains were all read from a single sample in a study of T cell changes during pregnancy in multiple sclerosis (dated by TCRdb to the late 2010s). Library preparation was by the immunoSEQ multiplex PCR assay. TCRdb limited this immuneACCESS table to in-frame rearrangements with V and J called. A share of clones is missing; checked studies link under half to unresolved V genes, and the rest is unexplained. Counted in this sample were under 75,000 clones; about 93% of them appeared once. Of the sample, more than 3% is held by the ten largest clones. Sequencing used CD8+ T cells from peripheral blood mononuclear cells, obtained in the second trimester of pregnancy. The receptors come from a female donor with multiple sclerosis, enrolled in a pregnancy study.

The J gene is TRBJ1-2, the V gene TRBV21-1; the table's D call TRBD1 went unverified against the DNA. TRBV21-1 is a listed pseudogene. The CDR3 is 16 residues long. This chain's CDR3 is CASSKAGAGENYGYTF. The CDR3, as DNA: TGTGCCAGCAGCAAAGCCGGGGCAGGGGAGAACTATGGCTACACCTTC.

J is TRBJ2-3 and V is TRBV27; maybe TRBD2 (6 bases). Germline CDR1 and CDR2: MNHEY and SMNVEV (reference sequence). CDR3 size: 13 residues. V lost 6 bases to trimming and J lost 0 bases, with 7 bases between them. CDR3 amino acids: CASRGLSTDTQYF. The CDR3 nucleotides read TGTGCCAGCAGGGGACTGAGCACAGATACGCAGTATTTT.

The chain links TRBV27 to TRBJ2-7, with D possibly matching TRBD2 (5 bases). Germline loops: CDR1 MNHEY, CDR2 SMNVEV (reference sequence). Trimming shortened V by 5 bases and J by 6 bases, and 8 bases separated the two germline ends. This CDR3 has 11 residues. The CDR3 protein is CASSLRGEQYF. The CDR3 DNA is TGTGCCAGCAGTCTCCGGGGCGAGCAGTACTTC.

This chain's CDR3 is CASSFTGVSYEQYF. The CDR3 DNA reads as TGTGCCAGCAGTTTTACAGGGGTCTCCTACGAGCAGTACTTC. The gene calls are TRBV6-5 and TRBJ2-7, with 7 bases that match TRBD1. Germline CDR1 reads MNHEY; CDR2 reads SVGAGI. The CDR3 length is 14 residues. The V gene end was trimmed by 4 bases and the J gene end by 0 bases; junction bases not matched to a gene: 3.

The J gene is TRBJ1-1, the V gene TRBV21-1; TRBD1, the table's D call, lacks a check against the DNA. TRBV21-1 is a known pseudogene. The CDR3 length is 17 residues. Here the CDR3 DNA reads TGTGCCAGCAGCGGACGAAAGTACAGGGATTCGAACACTGAAGCTTTCTTT. This sequence encodes CASSGRKYRDSNTEAFF.

V usage is TRBV27 and J usage is TRBJ1-6, with unresolved D. CDR1 MNHEY and CDR2 SMNVEV come from the germline V gene (reference sequence). Trimming removed 4 bases from V and 7 bases from J, with 5 bases in between. The length of the CDR3 is 12 residues. The CDR3 nucleotides are TGTGCCAGCAGTTATCAAAATTCACCCCTCCACTTT. It codes for CASSYQNSPLHF.

This chain joins TRBV10-2 and TRBJ2-7; possibly TRBD1 for D (6 bases). Germline V gives CDR1 WSHSY, CDR2 SAAADI. Trimming removed 4 bases at V and 5 bases at J, with 12 bases between. The CDR3 has 13 amino acids. This CDR3 reads CASSGGGRHEQYF. CDR3 bases: TGCGCCAGCAGTGGAGGGGGTCGGCACGAGCAGTACTTC.

This clone has just one count. V gene TRBV6-4 combines with J gene TRBJ2-7; D call uncertain. The CDR3 extends over 13 amino acids. In germline, CDR1 is MRHNA, CDR2 SNTAGT. Between the trimmed V and J ends, which lost 10 bases and 0 bases, there was a span of 13 bases. The CDR3 sequence: CATKIEPSYEQYF. DNA for the CDR3: TGTGCCACCAAAATAGAGCCCTCCTACGAGCAGTACTTC.

The genes are TRBV7-9 and TRBJ1-1; D remains ambiguous. Trimming stripped 5 bases from V and 7 bases from J, with 8 bases between. This CDR3 contains 11 residues. CDR1 is SEHNR, CDR2 FQNEAQ, per germline (reference sequence). For the CDR3, the DNA is TGTGCCAGCAGCCGCACAATTGAAGCTTTCTTT. Its protein product is CASSRTIEAFF. Supplemented by reference TRBV7-9 and TRBJ1-1, the full variable domain reads DTGVSQNPRHKITKRGQNVTFRCDPISEHNRLYWYRQTLGQGPEFLTYFQNEAQLEKSRLLSDRFSAERPKGSFSTLEIQRTEQGDSAMYLCASSRTIEAFFGQGTRLTVV.

The rearrangement uses TRBV19 and TRBJ2-1; a possible D gene is TRBD2 (5 bases). V lost 5 bases and J 0 bases, leaving 11 bases between the germline ends. The CDR3 totals 15 residues. Germline values: CDR1 LNHDA, CDR2 SQIVND (reference sequence). Here the CDR3 DNA reads TGTGCCAGTAGTCCCGGGGTAGGCTCCTACAATGAGCAGTTCTTC. It codes for CASSPGVGSYNEQFF.

The V gene is TRBV19, the J gene TRBJ1-1, with 8 bases aligning to TRBD1. Germline CDR1 LNHDA, CDR2 SQIVND (reference sequence). CDR3 length equals 13 residues. After removal of 2 bases from V and 4 bases from J, the junction contained 0 bases not matched to a gene. The CDR3 DNA sequence: TGTGCCAGTAGTATACAGGGGGCCACTGAAGCTTTCTTT. This codes for CASSIQGATEAFF.

This chain joins TRBV4-3 and TRBJ1-5; unclear D gene. The germline V and J ends were trimmed by 0 bases and 4 bases, with 10 bases remaining between them. This CDR3 contains 15 residues. Germline V lookup: CDR1 LGHNA, CDR2 YSLEER. The DNA for the CDR3 is TGCGCCAGCAGCCAAGATACCACAGATAATCAGCCCCAGCATTTT. It specifies CASSQDTTDNQPQHF.

This clone was counted a single time. This same CDR3 is encoded by further DNA sequences in the sample. The rearrangement links TRBV6-6 to TRBJ2-7; perhaps TRBD2 as D (6 bases). The CDR3 has 16 residues. V shed 0 bases and J shed 0 bases, with 12 bases lying between them. Germline values: CDR1 MNHNY, CDR2 SVGAGI (reference sequence). CDR3 protein: CASSYSGGTSSYEQYF. The DNA for the CDR3 is TGTGCCAGCAGTTACTCGGGCGGGACGAGCTCCTACGAGCAGTACTTC.

In the case of this clone: Sequence at one end of the junction differs from germline and may be a read error. V usage is TRBV2 and J usage is TRBJ1-1, with a tentative D call TRBD1 (5 bases). Per germline, CDR1 SNHLY and CDR2 FYNNEI. This CDR3 contains 12 residues. CDR3 region: CASSDGTPEDFF. CDR3 sequence (DNA): TGTGCCAGCAGTGATGGGACTCCTGAAGATTTCTTT.

This chain joins TRBV27 and TRBJ1-2, with 7 positions matching TRBD1. The V gene end was trimmed by 0 bases and the J gene end by 4 bases; junction bases not matched to a gene: 2. The CDR3 is 14 residues long. Per germline, CDR1 MNHEY and CDR2 SMNVEV (reference sequence). The CDR3 region has the DNA TGTGCCAGCAGTTTATCAGGGGGCGGCTATGGCTACACCTTC. This sequence encodes CASSLSGGGYGYTF.

This chain links TRBV4-3 with TRBJ1-1; D perhaps matches TRBD1 (6 bases). Looked up from germline, CDR1 is LGHNA and CDR2 is YSLEER. V lost 5 bases and J 3 bases, leaving 13 bases between the germline ends. The CDR3 extends over 14 amino acids. This CDR3 reads CASSTGRGDTEAFF. CDR3 sequence (DNA): TGCGCCAGCAGCACAGGGAGGGGAGACACTGAAGCTTTCTTT.

V gene TRBV7-7 combines with J gene TRBJ2-1; D not certain. The CDR3 contains 15 residues. In germline, CDR1 is SSHAT, CDR2 FNYEAQ (reference sequence). Trimming took 2 bases from V and 6 from J, leaving 14 bases between them. The CDR3 bases are TGTGCCAGCAGCTTAAACGAAATGGCGGTCAATGAGCAGTTCTTC. This sequence encodes CASSLNEMAVNEQFF.

The V gene is TRBV4-2, the J gene TRBJ1-2; D unresolved. Trimming removed 4 bases at V and 8 bases at J, with 20 bases between. Germline V gene data show CDR1 as LGHNA and CDR2 as YNFKEQ. The CDR3 covers 15 residues. CDR3: CASSPTPTDLGGYTF. The CDR3 bases are TGTGCCAGCAGCCCGACTCCGACGGACTTGGGGGGCTACACCTTC.

The chain uses TRBV1 and TRBJ2-4; the D call of TRBD2 is as the table states it, not checked on the DNA. TRBV1 is listed as a pseudogene. The CDR3 totals 23 residues. CDR3 in amino acids: CTSSQDFFAHLAGPSRAKNIQYF. CDR3 in DNA: TGCACCAGCAGCCAAGATTTCTTTGCCCACCTAGCGGGCCCGAGTAGGGCCAAAAACATTCAGTACTTC.

The chain employs TRBV5-1 and TRBJ1-2; TRBD1 matches at 9 bases. CDR1 SGHRS and CDR2 YFSETQ come from the germline V gene. CDR3 size: 11 residues. V lost 4 bases to trimming and J lost 12 bases; unmatched junction nucleotides: 4. The CDR3 region is CASSTGQGNTF. The CDR3 bases are TGCGCCAGCAGCACGGGACAGGGCAACACCTTC.

The CDR3 protein is CASSSLGGNEQFF. CDR3 sequence (DNA): TGTGCCAGCAGCTCGCTCGGGGGTAATGAGCAGTTCTTC. The rearrangement links TRBV7-9 to TRBJ2-1, with D possibly matching TRBD2 (6 bases). Trimming removed 4 bases from V and 7 bases from J, with 11 bases in between. The CDR3 runs to 13 residues. CDR1 SEHNR and CDR2 FQNEAQ come from the germline V gene (reference sequence).